This record concerns one T cell receptor beta chain sequence. Original data processing: Reference gene primer amplification yielded estimated nucleated cell counts. Libraries were prepared by immunoSEQ multiplex PCR; TCRdb keeps only in-frame clonotypes and omits some of them. That table is the source of V, J and clone size, and D and trimming were worked out from the DNA. Here the sample spans roughly 200,000 clones, 85% being singletons. The entry originates in a study of blood T cell repertoires in COVID-19. Germline CDR1 and CDR2: DFQATT and SNEGSKA (reference sequence). This CDR3 comprises 14 residues. Losses at the gene ends were 3 bases for V and 4 bases for J; bases not matched to a gene: 2.

Sample: peripheral blood. This receptor was taken from a woman aged 55-75 years with acute or convalescent COVID-19. The J gene is TRBJ2-1, the V gene TRBV20-1, with 11 bases identical to TRBD2. This chain's CDR3 is CSASGTSGYNEQFF. In nucleotides, the CDR3 is TGCAGTGCTAGTGGGACTAGCGGATACAATGAGCAGTTCTTC.